This TCR beta chain emerged from a study of T cells in Graves' hyperthyroidism and ophthalmopathy. The table lists this clonotype with many counts. As yet, its antigen is unknown. Uncontrolled infections, other autoimmune diseases, pregnancy or lactation led to exclusion of patients. PBMCs were sourced from around 10 ml fresh peripheral blood. The CDR3 totals 15 residues. V was clipped by 3 bases and J by 6 bases; unmatched bases: 10. Looked up from germline, CDR1 is SGHDN and CDR2 is FVKESK. Findings of the study overall: In the blood, most expanded thyroid clonotypes above 0.001 appeared as well.

Template material for amplifying TCR beta CDR3 regions consisted of RNA transcripts. HTBI primers drove first-round RT-PCR of the TCR CDR3. TCRdb reprocessed the multiplex PCR reads with MiXCR, giving one entry per CDR3 protein. Here the sample spans nearly 600,000 distinct CDR3 sequences, about 14% being singletons. The TCR comes from a woman under 30 with Graves' ophthalmopathy. Material: blood. The chain combines TRBV14 with TRBJ1-1; 7 positions agree with TRBD1. CDR3 sequence (DNA): TGTGCCAGCAGCCATCCGACAGGGTACTCTCCTGAAGCTTTCTTT. It yields the protein CASSHPTGYSPEAFF.